This T cell receptor (beta chain) was captured in a study of blood T cell repertoires in COVID-19. The repertoire was sequenced with immunoSEQ multiplex PCR; TCRdb's copy has only in-frame clones and lacks some. The repertoire holds 400,000 to 450,000 clones, with 80% to 90% as singletons. Germline V gives CDR1 SGHTA, CDR2 FQGNSA. The J segment lost 6 bases and the V segment lost 4 bases, leaving 13 bases of the junction unmatched. This CDR3 has 17 amino acids. Participants had their cohort set by participant-reported clinical history. This clone was recorded only once. This sequence originates from a man aged 25 to 40 who had recovered from COVID-19. Sequenced input: PBMCs or T cells enriched from blood (not recorded which). The chain is built from TRBV7-2 and TRBJ2-1; TRBD2 aligns across 9 bases. The CDR3 here is CASSSVSHWREGNEQFF. The CDR3 nucleotides read TGTGCCAGCAGCTCCGTTTCCCATTGGCGGGAGGGCAATGAGCAGTTCTTC.